This T cell receptor (beta chain) appears in the sequencing data of a study of blood T cell repertoires in COVID-19. Study background: The origin of the acute and convalescent COVID-19 samples was the United States, Italy and Spain. Nucleic acid was either cDNA or gDNA, and it came from T cells, B-cell-depleted T cells, or PBMCs.

Authors' analysis steps: Cell counts per sample came from amplifying reference gene primers. Using immunoSEQ multiplex PCR, the repertoire was profiled, and TCRdb retains in-frame clones only, with some absent. The V and J calls and the clone size are those of that table, but D and trimming were determined from the DNA. The sample lists 200,000 to 300,000 clones, approximately 86% seen once, with almost 2% in the top ten. The TCR sequence derives from a man aged 25 to 45 with active or convalescent COVID-19. Sequencing was done on a sample of peripheral blood.

CDR3 residues: CASRGGQGLATEAFF. In DNA, the CDR3 is TGTGCCAGCAGGGGCGGACAGGGTTTGGCCACTGAAGCTTTCTTT. The chain employs TRBV6-5 and TRBJ1-1; 8 positions agree with TRBD1. The J segment lost 4 bases and the V segment lost 6 bases, leaving 10 bases of the junction unmatched. Germline values: CDR1 MNHEY, CDR2 SVGAGI. The CDR3 is 15 amino acids.